This entry is about one T cell receptor beta chain. Antigen: not known. Method: immunoSEQ multiplex PCR; TCRdb's copy keeps in-frame clones and lacks some. The sample includes 55,000 to 80,000 clones, approximately 86% of them seen just once. This record comes from a study of OX40 agonist ivuxolimab in advanced cancers. If patients had autoimmune disease history or systemic immunosuppression, they were excluded. Study findings and constraints: Blood T cells, both CD4+ and CD8+, expanded clonally by week 6 at 0.1 to 3.0 mg/kg. Average numbers of expanded clones were greater in CD8+ T cells than in CD4+.

The TCR was taken from an adult with an advanced solid tumor such as melanoma, head and neck, liver or kidney cancer. The input for sequencing was CD4+ or CD8+ T cells sorted from blood, taken in a trial of the OX40 agonist ivuxolimab.

The CDR3 spells CASSDAGFPEAFF. CDR3 DNA sequence: TGTGCCAGCAGCGATGCAGGGTTTCCTGAAGCTTTCTTT. V and J are TRBV28 and TRBJ1-1; D is possibly TRBD1 (5 bases). Germline V CDR1 and CDR2: MDHEN, SYDVKM. The CDR3 has 13 residues. Trimming removed 6 bases from V and 6 bases from J, with 14 bases in between.